A selection of T cell receptor beta chains follows, all from one sample in a study of T cell responses to AZD1222 COVID-19 vaccine. The method was immunoSEQ multiplex PCR; TCRdb's version includes in-frame clones alone and lacks a portion of them. The profile shows 200,000 to 250,000 clones, under 95% of them singletons. Specimen: peripheral blood, collected on day 0 of MenACWY control vaccination. The receptors were gathered from an adult in good health. Each CDR3 is given with its conserved first and last residue. D genes are given only for firm matches. The listing skips clone size in some rows; elsewhere it reads once, few, many or a size class.

J gene: TRBJ2-7; clone size: .; V gene: TRBV7-8; D gene: .; CDR3 length: 14; CDR3 protein: CASSPTSRVHEQYF; CDR3 DNA: TGTGCCAGCAGCCCCACCAGCCGGGTACACGAGCAGTACTTC
J gene: TRBJ1-4; clone size: .; V gene: TRBV7-9; D gene: .; CDR3 length: 14; CDR3 protein: CASSPAAVGEKLFF; CDR3 DNA: TGTGCCAGCAGCCCCGCAGCGGTGGGGGAAAAACTGTTTTTT
J gene: TRBJ1-4; clone size: .; V gene: TRBV6-4; D gene: .; CDR3 length: 15; CDR3 protein: CASSAQTIYNEKLFF; CDR3 DNA: TGTGCCAGCAGTGCCCAGACCATTTATAATGAAAAACTGTTTTTT
J gene: TRBJ1-2; clone size: .; V gene: TRBV20-1; D gene: .; CDR3 length: 10; CDR3 protein: CSAGDYGYTF; CDR3 DNA: TGCAGTGCTGGGGACTATGGCTACACCTTC
J gene: TRBJ2-7; clone size: .; V gene: TRBV6-2/TRBV6-3; D gene: .; CDR3 length: 15; CDR3 protein: CASSYSETGSYEQYF; CDR3 DNA: TGTGCCAGCAGTTACTCCGAGACAGGTTCCTACGAGCAGTACTTC
J gene: TRBJ2-3; clone size: .; V gene: TRBV3-1/TRBV3-2; D gene: .; CDR3 length: 16; CDR3 protein: CASSQAGTRTTDTQYF; CDR3 DNA: TGTGCCAGCAGCCAAGCCGGGACTCGTACCACAGATACGCAGTATTTT
J gene: TRBJ1-5; clone size: .; V gene: TRBV18; D gene: .; CDR3 length: 15; CDR3 protein: CASSLGEGLNQPQHF; CDR3 DNA: TGTGCCAGCTCACTTGGGGAGGGCCTCAATCAGCCCCAGCATTTT
J gene: TRBJ2-3; clone size: .; V gene: TRBV28; D gene: .; CDR3 length: 13; CDR3 protein: CASRAGAGDTQYF; CDR3 DNA: TGTGCCAGCAGAGCCGGGGCAGGGGATACGCAGTATTTT
J gene: TRBJ1-2; clone size: .; V gene: TRBV27; D gene: TRBD1; CDR3 length: 15; CDR3 protein: CASSMDRGSGYGYTF; CDR3 DNA: TGTGCCAGCAGTATGGACAGGGGGTCTGGCTATGGCTACACCTTC
J gene: TRBJ1-1; clone size: .; V gene: TRBV5-1; D gene: .; CDR3 length: 13; CDR3 protein: CASSLAGDTEAFF; CDR3 DNA: TGCGCCAGCAGCTTGGCGGGGGACACTGAAGCTTTCTTT
J gene: TRBJ2-5; clone size: .; V gene: TRBV19; D gene: .; CDR3 length: 14; CDR3 protein: CASSIRDTQETQYF; CDR3 DNA: TGTGCCAGTAGTATACGAGACACCCAAGAGACCCAGTACTTC
J gene: TRBJ1-2; clone size: .; V gene: TRBV28; D gene: .; CDR3 length: 13; CDR3 protein: CASGETGGYGYTF; CDR3 DNA: TGTGCCAGCGGCGAGACAGGCGGCTATGGCTACACCTTC
J gene: TRBJ2-7; clone size: .; V gene: TRBV7-9; D gene: TRBD1; CDR3 length: 12; CDR3 protein: CASSLTGGTQYF; CDR3 DNA: TGTGCCAGCAGCTTAACAGGGGGAACGCAGTACTTC
J gene: TRBJ1-5; clone size: .; V gene: TRBV9; D gene: .; CDR3 length: 15; CDR3 protein: CASSARRDTNQPQHF; CDR3 DNA: TGTGCCAGCAGCGCTCGCCGGGACACCAATCAGCCCCAGCATTTT
J gene: TRBJ2-2; clone size: once; V gene: TRBV10-1; D gene: .; CDR3 length: 12; CDR3 protein: CASSTYTGELFF; CDR3 DNA: TGCGCCAGCAGTACTTACACCGGGGAGCTGTTTTTT
J gene: TRBJ1-2; clone size: .; V gene: TRBV29-1; D gene: .; CDR3 length: 13; CDR3 protein: CSVEGREDYGYTF; CDR3 DNA: TGCAGCGTTGAAGGACGGGAAGACTATGGCTACACCTTC
J gene: TRBJ1-1; clone size: .; V gene: TRBV9; D gene: .; CDR3 length: 15; CDR3 protein: CASSVDVNPNTEAFF; CDR3 DNA: TGTGCCAGCAGCGTAGATGTAAACCCGAACACTGAAGCTTTCTTT
J gene: TRBJ2-7; clone size: .; V gene: TRBV10-3; D gene: TRBD1; CDR3 length: 14; CDR3 protein: CAINDRASSYEQYF; CDR3 DNA: TGTGCCATCAACGACAGGGCGAGCTCCTACGAGCAGTACTTC
J gene: TRBJ1-2; clone size: .; V gene: TRBV5-6; D gene: .; CDR3 length: 13; CDR3 protein: CASSLEGNYGYTF; CDR3 DNA: TGTGCCAGCAGCTTGGAGGGAAACTATGGCTACACCTTC
J gene: TRBJ1-1; clone size: .; V gene: TRBV5-4; D gene: .; CDR3 length: 16; CDR3 protein: CASSLTPDSMNTEAFF; CDR3 DNA: TGTGCCAGCAGCCTGACCCCGGACAGTATGAACACTGAAGCTTTCTTT
J gene: TRBJ1-1; clone size: .; V gene: TRBV9; D gene: .; CDR3 length: 13; CDR3 protein: CASSPSGVTEAFF; CDR3 DNA: TGTGCCAGCAGCCCCTCGGGAGTCACTGAAGCTTTCTTT
J gene: TRBJ2-2; clone size: .; V gene: TRBV30; D gene: .; CDR3 length: 13; CDR3 protein: CAWNNRTTGELFF; CDR3 DNA: TGTGCCTGGAACAACAGGACTACCGGGGAGCTGTTTTTT
J gene: TRBJ1-1; clone size: .; V gene: TRBV11-2; D gene: TRBD1; CDR3 length: 14; CDR3 protein: CASSWDRPGTEAFF; CDR3 DNA: TGTGCCAGCAGCTGGGACAGGCCGGGCACTGAAGCTTTCTTT
J gene: TRBJ1-2; clone size: .; V gene: TRBV5-1; D gene: TRBD1; CDR3 length: 14; CDR3 protein: CASSLGQGLSGYTF; CDR3 DNA: TGCGCCAGCAGCCTCGGACAGGGCTTATCTGGCTACACCTTC
J gene: TRBJ2-7; clone size: .; V gene: TRBV10-2; D gene: TRBD1; CDR3 length: 15; CDR3 protein: CASKSGQGSTYEQYF; CDR3 DNA: TGCGCCAGCAAATCGGGACAGGGTAGTACCTACGAGCAGTACTTC
J gene: TRBJ1-5; clone size: .; V gene: TRBV18; D gene: .; CDR3 length: 14; CDR3 protein: CASSPLSSNQPQHF; CDR3 DNA: TGTGCCAGCTCACCTTTGAGTAGCAATCAGCCCCAGCATTTT